This TCR beta chain was observed in a study of beta chain features in type 1 diabetes. General observations from the study: VDJ junctions sequenced from type 1 diabetes patients showed fewer insertions and more deletions. In the patient group, naive, central memory and Treg TCRB repertoires seemed more alike than in the healthy donor group.

Comments on this clone: As yet, its antigen is unknown.

Germline CDR1 LGHNT, CDR2 FRNRAP. The CDR3 is made up of 17 amino acids. Trimming shortened V by 2 bases and J by 4 bases, and 18 bases separated the two germline ends. Sequencing targeted expressed TCRB transcripts, as all isolated RNA had been reverse transcribed. Libraries were prepared by immunoSEQ multiplex PCR; TCRdb keeps only in-frame clonotypes and omits some of them. This sample has hundreds of thousands of clones, with 14% found just once. Source material: central memory CD4+ T cells from blood. The sequence derives from a man aged 25-40 years in good health. The chain links TRBV12-5 to TRBJ1-5, with D unclear. The CDR3 sequence is CASGLTVSFDHNQPQHF. Here the CDR3 DNA reads TGTGCTAGTGGTTTGACAGTCTCGTTTGACCATAATCAGCCCCAGCATTTT.